The 19 T cell receptor beta chains listed next were all sequenced from one sample in a study of blood T cell repertoires in COVID-19. The protocol was immunoSEQ multiplex PCR, while the TCRdb copy is restricted to in-frame clones and leaves out a portion. The table has hundreds of thousands of clones, roughly 80% seen once; the top ten hold around 5%. The sequenced sample was PBMCs or T cells enriched from blood (not recorded which). All receptors derive from a man between 35 and 55 years old who had been exposed to COVID-19.

This clone was seen only once. J is TRBJ2-5 and V is TRBV27; 10 bases map to TRBD1. After removal of 5 bases from V and 4 bases from J, the junction contained 7 bases not matched to a gene. This CDR3 region has 15 residues. CDR1 MNHEY and CDR2 SMNVEV come from the germline V gene (reference sequence). CDR3 amino acids: CASSPGTGARETQYF. The CDR3 bases are TGTGCCAGCAGTCCCGGGACAGGGGCCCGAGAGACCCAGTACTTC.

This sequence joins TRBV27 and TRBJ2-3; 11 bases line up with TRBD1. The V and J ends lost 4 bases and 4 bases, in that order; junction bases with no gene match: 4. CDR1 and CDR2 (germline): MNHEY, SMNVEV (reference sequence). This CDR3 contains 15 residues. The CDR3 DNA reads TGTGCCAGCAGTTGGGCGGGACAGGGGGCAGATACGCAGTATTTT. Its translation: CASSWAGQGADTQYF.

This chain links TRBV3-1 (or the pseudogene TRBV3-2) with TRBJ2-7; 11 bases are shared with TRBD2. The CDR3 has 15 amino acids. Germline lookup yields CDR1 LGHDT and CDR2 YNNKEL (reference sequence). V was clipped by 0 bases and J by 4 bases; unmatched bases: 2. The CDR3 nucleotides are TGTGCCAGCAGCCAAGATTTAGCGGGAGGGTACGAGCAGTACTTC. Amino acid sequence: CASSQDLAGGYEQYF.

As DNA, the CDR3 is TGTGCCACCACACGAACTAGCGGCTCCTACGAGCAGTACTTC. Translated, it gives CATTRTSGSYEQYF. The chain recombines TRBV28 with TRBJ2-7; TRBD2 matches at 8 bases. Germline V lookup: CDR1 MDHEN, CDR2 SYDVKM. V trimming: 10 bases; J trimming: 0 bases; junction bases outside the gene matches: 8. This CDR3 is 14 amino acids long.

The chain uses TRBV3-1 (or the pseudogene TRBV3-2) and TRBJ2-7; D may be TRBD2 (7 bases). Trimming stripped 4 bases from V and 1 base from J, with 14 bases between. Germline CDR1 and CDR2: LGHDT and YNNKEL (reference sequence). This CDR3 has 15 residues. DNA of the CDR3: TGTGCCAGCAGCCGGCCGCGGGGGCCATCCTACGAGCAGTACTTC. Amino acids: CASSRPRGPSYEQYF.

Worth noting for this clone: The same CDR3 can be traced to other DNA sequences in this sample. The V call is TRBV7-9, the J call TRBJ1-1; perhaps TRBD1 as D (6 bases). The CDR3 totals 13 residues. V lost 6 bases and J lost 4, with 12 bases in between. Germline CDR1 SEHNR, CDR2 FQNEAQ (reference sequence). In nucleotides, the CDR3 is TGTGCCAGCAGTTTACAGGGCGGCACTGAAGCTTTCTTT. Its protein is CASSLQGGTEAFF.

V and J are TRBV7-2 and TRBJ1-5, with 9 bases aligning to TRBD1. The J segment lost 7 bases and the V segment lost 7 bases, leaving 8 bases of the junction unmatched. The CDR3 is 14 amino acids. Germline CDR1 is SGHTA and CDR2 is FQGNSA. DNA of the CDR3: TGTGCCAGCACTCTAACAGGGGGCGGACAGCCCCAGCATTTT. It is translated as CASTLTGGGQPQHF.

This clone has a handful of counts. The rearrangement joins TRBV6-1 to TRBJ1-4; D perhaps matches TRBD1 (5 bases). Trimming removed 3 bases at V and 14 bases at J, with 16 bases between. In germline, CDR1 is MNHNS, CDR2 SASEGT. This CDR3 has 13 amino acids. CDR3 amino acids: CASSDGGGQWLFF. As DNA, the CDR3 is TGTGCCAGCAGTGACGGGGGGGGTCAGTGGCTGTTTTTT.

The V and J genes are TRBV28 and TRBJ1-5; D possibly corresponds to TRBD1 (5 bases). Trimming shortened V by 6 bases and J by 8 bases, and 11 bases separated the two germline ends. The V gene's germline CDR1 is MDHEN and CDR2 SYDVKM. This CDR3 region has 12 residues. CDR3 nucleotides: TGTGCCAGCAGGGAGCTGACAGAGCCCCAGCATTTT. This encodes CASRELTEPQHF.

This chain joins TRBV18 and TRBJ2-3, with a tentative D call TRBD2 (5 bases). CDR3 size: 15 residues. Between the trimmed V and J ends, which lost 3 bases and 8 bases, there was a span of 18 bases. Germline-derived CDR1 and CDR2 are KGHSH and LQKENI. CDR3 region: CASSPPGLGHGTQYF. CDR3 nucleotide sequence: TGTGCCAGCTCACCCCCGGGGTTAGGTCACGGTACGCAGTATTTT.

This clone is a singleton in its sample. V is TRBV5-5 and J is TRBJ1-6; D gene uncertain. The CDR3 is 13 residues long. The V end was cut by 1 base, the J end by 5 bases, with 4 bases between. Germline V CDR1 and CDR2: SGHKS, YYEKEE (reference sequence). CDR3 DNA sequence: TGTGCCAGCAGCTTGACAGATAATTCACCCCTCCACTTT. The encoded protein is CASSLTDNSPLHF.

Note on this clone: One junction end does not reproduce the germline sequence, and a read error may be involved. The V and J genes are TRBV7-7 and TRBJ2-5, with D perhaps matching TRBD2 (6 bases). Germline V gene data show CDR1 as SSHAT and CDR2 as FNYEAQ (reference sequence). The CDR3 is 15 amino acids. Here the CDR3 DNA reads TGTGCTAGCAGCTCCGGTGGAGGGGACCAAGAGACCCAGTACTTC. Protein sequence: CASSSGGGDQETQYF.

The chain couples TRBV29-1 to TRBJ1-2, with D unclear. Germline values: CDR1 SQVTM, CDR2 ANQGSEA. V lost 6 bases and J 1 base, leaving 12 bases between the germline ends. The CDR3 contains 13 residues. For the CDR3, the DNA is TGCAGCGTCACAGTTTCCTTTAACTATGGCTACACCTTC. Protein sequence: CSVTVSFNYGYTF.

The chain couples TRBV9 to TRBJ2-7, with 10 bases matching TRBD2. Germline V gives CDR1 SGDLS, CDR2 YYNGEE. The CDR3 runs 16 residues. After removal of 0 bases from V and 4 bases from J, the junction contained 7 bases not matched to a gene. CDR3 residues: CASSVGAGTSVYEQYF. CDR3 nucleotide sequence: TGTGCCAGCAGCGTAGGCGCCGGGACTAGCGTATACGAGCAGTACTTC.

The chain uses TRBV29-1 and TRBJ2-3; tentatively, D is TRBD2 (6 bases). CDR1 and CDR2 (germline): SQVTM, ANQGSEA. This CDR3 is built from 12 residues. Between the trimmed V and J ends, which lost 1 base and 6 bases, there was a span of 8 bases. The CDR3 here is CSVEGGRDTQYF. The CDR3 nucleotides read TGCAGCGTTGAAGGGGGGAGGGATACGCAGTATTTT.

This rearrangement joins TRBV5-4 to TRBJ2-3; 10 nucleotides line up with TRBD2. The CDR3 is 15 residues long. Germline trimming cut 5 bases from V and 1 base from J; bases unmatched to any gene: 4. The germline V gene has CDR1 SGHNT and CDR2 YYREEE (reference sequence). DNA for the CDR3: TGTGCCAGCAGGACCGGGACTAGCGGCACAGATACGCAGTATTTT. It codes for CASRTGTSGTDTQYF.

This clone was counted a single time. The chain has TRBV11-3 and TRBJ1-5; D is possibly TRBD1 (5 bases). Germline V gene data show CDR1 as SGHNT and CDR2 as YENEEA. The CDR3 length is 13 residues. With 1 base removed from V and 6 bases from J, the gap between germline ends came to 7 bases. The CDR3 region has the DNA TGTGCCAGCAGCTTAGGGGGGGGTCAGCCCCAGCATTTT. Its protein is CASSLGGGQPQHF. The full variable domain, in which reference TRBV11-3 and TRBJ1-5 provide the parts outside the CDR3, is EAGVVQSPRYKIIEKKQPVAFWCNPISGHNTLYWYLQNLGQGPELLIRYENEEAVDDSQLPKDRFSAERLKGVDSTLKIQPAELGDSAVYLCASSLGGGQPQHFGDGTRLSIL.

The CDR3 sequence is CASSYLLAGSEQYF. The CDR3, as DNA: TGTGCCAGCAGTTACTTGTTAGCGGGAAGCGAGCAGTACTTC. This chain links TRBV6-5 with TRBJ2-7; 8 bases map to TRBD2. This CDR3 comprises 14 residues. Unmatched junction bases numbered 5, after V lost 1 base and J lost 6 bases. CDR1 MNHEY and CDR2 SVGAGI come from the germline V gene.

The chain couples TRBV5-4 to TRBJ2-1; 9 bases align to TRBD1. Unmatched junction bases numbered 7, after V lost 0 bases and J lost 6 bases. The germline V gene has CDR1 SGHNT and CDR2 YYREEE (reference sequence). This CDR3 is 16 amino acids long. The CDR3 DNA reads TGTGCCAGCAGCTTGGCCGGGACAGGGACACCCAATGAGCAGTTCTTC. Its translation is CASSLAGTGTPNEQFF.